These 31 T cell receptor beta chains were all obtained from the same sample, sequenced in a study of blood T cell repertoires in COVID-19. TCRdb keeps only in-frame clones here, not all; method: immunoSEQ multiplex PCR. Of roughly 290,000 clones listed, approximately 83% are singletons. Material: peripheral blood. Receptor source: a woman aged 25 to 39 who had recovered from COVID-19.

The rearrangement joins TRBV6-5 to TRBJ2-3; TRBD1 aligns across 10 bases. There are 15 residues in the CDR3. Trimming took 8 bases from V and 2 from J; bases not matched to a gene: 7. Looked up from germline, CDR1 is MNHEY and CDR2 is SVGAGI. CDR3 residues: CASGQGVTLTDTQYF. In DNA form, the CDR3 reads TGTGCCAGCGGACAGGGGGTGACTCTCACAGATACGCAGTATTTT.

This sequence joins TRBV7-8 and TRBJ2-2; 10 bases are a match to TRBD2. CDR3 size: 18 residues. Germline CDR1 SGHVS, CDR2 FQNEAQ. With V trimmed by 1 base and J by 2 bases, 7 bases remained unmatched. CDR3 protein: CASSLVFTSGANTGELFF. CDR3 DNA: TGTGCCAGCAGCTTAGTTTTTACTAGCGGGGCTAACACCGGGGAGCTGTTTTTT. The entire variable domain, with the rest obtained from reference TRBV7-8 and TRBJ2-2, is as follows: GAGVSQSPRYKVAKRGQDVALRCDPISGHVSLFWYQQALGQGPEFLTYFQNEAQLDKSGLPSDRFFAERPEGSVSTLKIQRTQQEDSAVYLCASSLVFTSGANTGELFFGEGSRLTVL.

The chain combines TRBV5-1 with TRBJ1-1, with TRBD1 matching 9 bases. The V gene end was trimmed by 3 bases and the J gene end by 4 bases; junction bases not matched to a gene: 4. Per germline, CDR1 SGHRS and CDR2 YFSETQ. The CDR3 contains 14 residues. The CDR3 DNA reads TGCGCCAGCAGCTCGACAGGGGGTAGCACTGAAGCTTTCTTT. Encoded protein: CASSSTGGSTEAFF.

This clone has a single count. The CDR3 nucleotides are TGTGCCAGCAGCTTAGCCCCCAGACAGGGTTCACCCCTCCACTTT. Translated, it gives CASSLAPRQGSPLHF. V and J are TRBV7-2 and TRBJ1-6, with 7 bases that match TRBD1. Trimming cost V 0 bases and J 9 bases; bases outside gene matches: 5. The CDR3 runs to 15 residues. Germline CDR1 reads SGHTA; CDR2 reads FQGNSA.

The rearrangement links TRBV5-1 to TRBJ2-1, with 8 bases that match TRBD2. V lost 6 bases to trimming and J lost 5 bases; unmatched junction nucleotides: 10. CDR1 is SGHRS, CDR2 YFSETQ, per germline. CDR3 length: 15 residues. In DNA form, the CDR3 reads TGCGCCAGCACCCTTCCGGGGGGGCAGAACAATGAGCAGTTCTTC. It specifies CASTLPGGQNNEQFF.

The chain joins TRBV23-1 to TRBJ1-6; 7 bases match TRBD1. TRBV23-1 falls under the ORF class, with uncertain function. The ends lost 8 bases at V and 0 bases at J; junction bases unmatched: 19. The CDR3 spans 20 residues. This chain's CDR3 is CASGRHRVCDRDSYNSPLHF. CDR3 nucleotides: TGCGCCAGCGGGAGACACAGGGTATGCGACAGGGACTCCTATAATTCACCCCTCCACTTT.

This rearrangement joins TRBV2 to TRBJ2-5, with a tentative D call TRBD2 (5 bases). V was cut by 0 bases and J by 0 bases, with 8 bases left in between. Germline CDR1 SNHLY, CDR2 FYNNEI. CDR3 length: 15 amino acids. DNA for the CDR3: TGTGCCAGCAGTGAAGCGCGACTACACCAAGAGACCCAGTACTTC. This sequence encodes CASSEARLHQETQYF.

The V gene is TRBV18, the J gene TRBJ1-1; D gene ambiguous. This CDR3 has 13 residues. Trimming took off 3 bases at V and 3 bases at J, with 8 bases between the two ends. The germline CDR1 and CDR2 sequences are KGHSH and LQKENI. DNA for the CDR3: TGTGCCAGCTCACCGAACGGGTACACTGAAGCTTTCTTT. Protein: CASSPNGYTEAFF. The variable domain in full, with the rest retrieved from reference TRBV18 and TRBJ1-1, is NAGVMQNPRHLVRRRGQEARLRCSPMKGHSHVYWYRQLPEEGLKFMVYLQKENIIDESGMPKERFSAEFPKEGPSILRIQQVVRGDSAAYFCASSPNGYTEAFFGQGTRLTVV.

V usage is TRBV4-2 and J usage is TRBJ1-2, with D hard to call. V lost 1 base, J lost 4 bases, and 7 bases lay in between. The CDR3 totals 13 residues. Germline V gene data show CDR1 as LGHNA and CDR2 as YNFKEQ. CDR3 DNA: TGTGCCAGCAGCCAAGTGGGCAGCTATGGCTACACCTTC. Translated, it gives CASSQVGSYGYTF.

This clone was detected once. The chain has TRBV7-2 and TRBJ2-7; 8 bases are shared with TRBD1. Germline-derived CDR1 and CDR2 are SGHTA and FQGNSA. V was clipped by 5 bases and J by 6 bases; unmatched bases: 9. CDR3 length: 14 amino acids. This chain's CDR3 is CASSQGAGFGEQYF. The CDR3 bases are TGTGCCAGCAGCCAGGGGGCGGGGTTTGGCGAGCAGTACTTC.

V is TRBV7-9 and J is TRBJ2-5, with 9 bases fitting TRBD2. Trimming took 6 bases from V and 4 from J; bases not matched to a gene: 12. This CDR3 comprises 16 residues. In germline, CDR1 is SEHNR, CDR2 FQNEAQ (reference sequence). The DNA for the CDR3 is TGTGCCAGCAGTTCCAATAGCGGGGGCCTCCCAGAGACCCAGTACTTC. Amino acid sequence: CASSSNSGGLPETQYF.

The CDR3 reads CASSETSGGALLNEQFF. CDR3 bases: TGTGCCAGTAGTGAAACTAGCGGGGGGGCCTTGCTCAATGAGCAGTTCTTC. The chain recombines TRBV19 with TRBJ2-1; 13 bases are shared with TRBD2. CDR1 and CDR2 (germline): LNHDA, SQIVND (reference sequence). The CDR3 has 17 amino acids. V shed 5 bases, J shed 6 bases, and the junction held 10 bases outside the gene matches. Together with reference TRBV19 and TRBJ2-1, the CDR3 gives the full variable domain: DGGITQSPKYLFRKEGQNVTLSCEQNLNHDAMYWYRQDPGQGLRLIYYSQIVNDFQKGDIAEGYSVSREKKESFPLTVTSAQKNPTAFYLCASSETSGGALLNEQFFGPGTRLTVL.

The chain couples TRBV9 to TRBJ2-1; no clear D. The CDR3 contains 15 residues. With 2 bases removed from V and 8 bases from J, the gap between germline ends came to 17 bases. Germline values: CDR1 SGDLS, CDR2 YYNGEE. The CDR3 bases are TGTGCCAGCAGCGTCGTGGGCTTAGTGCTCGATGAGCAGTTCTTC. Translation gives CASSVVGLVLDEQFF.

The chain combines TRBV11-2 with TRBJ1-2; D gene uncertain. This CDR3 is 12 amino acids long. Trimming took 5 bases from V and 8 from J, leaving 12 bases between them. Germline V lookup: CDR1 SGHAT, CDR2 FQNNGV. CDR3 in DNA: TGTGCCAGCAGCGCAACAAGGGAGGGCTACACCTTC. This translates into CASSATREGYTF.

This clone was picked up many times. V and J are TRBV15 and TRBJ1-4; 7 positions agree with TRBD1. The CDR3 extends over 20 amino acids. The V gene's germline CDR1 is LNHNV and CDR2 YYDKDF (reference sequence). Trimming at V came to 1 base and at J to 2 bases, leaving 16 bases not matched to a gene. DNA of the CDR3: TGTGCCACCAGCAGAGTCTTTGTTGGGACAGCCGTCGGGACTAATGAAAAACTGTTTTTT. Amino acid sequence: CATSRVFVGTAVGTNEKLFF.

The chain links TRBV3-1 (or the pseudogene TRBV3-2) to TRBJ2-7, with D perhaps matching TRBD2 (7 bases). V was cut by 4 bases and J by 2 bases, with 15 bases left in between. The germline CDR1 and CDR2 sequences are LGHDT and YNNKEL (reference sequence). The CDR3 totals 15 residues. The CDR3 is CASSRGGRGAYEQYF. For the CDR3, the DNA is TGTGCCAGCAGCCGGGGGGGCAGGGGCGCCTACGAGCAGTACTTC.

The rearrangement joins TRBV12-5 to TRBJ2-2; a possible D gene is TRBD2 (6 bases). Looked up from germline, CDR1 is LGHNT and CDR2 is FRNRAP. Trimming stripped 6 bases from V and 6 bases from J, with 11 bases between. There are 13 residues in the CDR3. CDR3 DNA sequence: TGTGCTAGTGGATTAGCGGTCGCCGGGGAGCTGTTTTTT. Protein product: CASGLAVAGELFF.

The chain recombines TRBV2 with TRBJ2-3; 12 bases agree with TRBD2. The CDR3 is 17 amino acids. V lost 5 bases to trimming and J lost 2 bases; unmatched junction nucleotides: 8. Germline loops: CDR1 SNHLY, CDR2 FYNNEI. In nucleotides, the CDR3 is TGTGCCAGCAGTTTAACGACTAGCGGGGGCTTCACAGATACGCAGTATTTT. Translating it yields CASSLTTSGGFTDTQYF.

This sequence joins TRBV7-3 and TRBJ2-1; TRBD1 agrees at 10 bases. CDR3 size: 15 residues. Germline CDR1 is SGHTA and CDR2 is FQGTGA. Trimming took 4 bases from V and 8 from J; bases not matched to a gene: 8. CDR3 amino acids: CASSSSGTGVDEQFF. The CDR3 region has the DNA TGTGCCAGCAGCTCTTCCGGGACAGGGGTCGATGAGCAGTTCTTC.

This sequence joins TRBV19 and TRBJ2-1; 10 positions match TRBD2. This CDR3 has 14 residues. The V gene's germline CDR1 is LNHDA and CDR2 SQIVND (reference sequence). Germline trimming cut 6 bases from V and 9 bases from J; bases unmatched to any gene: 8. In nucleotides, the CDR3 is TGTGCCAGTAGCCCCCTAGCGGGAGCGGTTGAGCAGTTCTTC. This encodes CASSPLAGAVEQFF.

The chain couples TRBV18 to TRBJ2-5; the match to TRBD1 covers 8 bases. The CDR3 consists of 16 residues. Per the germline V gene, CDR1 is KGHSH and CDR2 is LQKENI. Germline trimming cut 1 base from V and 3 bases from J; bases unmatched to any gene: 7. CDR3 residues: CASSPRIGQGKETQYF. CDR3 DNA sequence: TGTGCCAGCTCACCACGGATTGGACAGGGTAAAGAGACCCAGTACTTC.

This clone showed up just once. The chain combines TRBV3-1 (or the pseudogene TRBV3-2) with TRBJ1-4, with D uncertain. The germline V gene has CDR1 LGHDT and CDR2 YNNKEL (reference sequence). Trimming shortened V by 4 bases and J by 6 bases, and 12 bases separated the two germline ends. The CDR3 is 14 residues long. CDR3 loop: CASSLRRPDEKLFF. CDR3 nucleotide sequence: TGTGCCAGCAGCCTCCGGCGGCCAGATGAAAAACTGTTTTTT.

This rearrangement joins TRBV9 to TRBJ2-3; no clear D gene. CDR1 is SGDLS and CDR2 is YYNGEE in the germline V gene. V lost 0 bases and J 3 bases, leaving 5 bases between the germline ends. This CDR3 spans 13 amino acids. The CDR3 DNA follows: TGTGCCAGCAGCGTAGCTATAACAGATACGCAGTATTTT. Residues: CASSVAITDTQYF.

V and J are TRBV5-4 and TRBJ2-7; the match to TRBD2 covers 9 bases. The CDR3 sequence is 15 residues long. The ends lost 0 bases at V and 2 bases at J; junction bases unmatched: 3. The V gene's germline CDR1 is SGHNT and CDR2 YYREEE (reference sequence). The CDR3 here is CASSLGLAETYEQYF. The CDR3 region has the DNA TGTGCCAGCAGCTTGGGACTAGCGGAAACCTACGAGCAGTACTTC.

The CDR3 DNA sequence: TGTGCCAGCAGCCCAGGGGGCCTGGACGAGCAGTACTTC. It yields the protein CASSPGGLDEQYF. The V gene is TRBV11-3, the J gene TRBJ2-7; 8 nucleotides line up with TRBD1. V lost 5 bases, J lost 5 bases, and 5 bases stayed unmatched. The CDR3 has 13 residues. Per germline, CDR1 SGHNT and CDR2 YENEEA.

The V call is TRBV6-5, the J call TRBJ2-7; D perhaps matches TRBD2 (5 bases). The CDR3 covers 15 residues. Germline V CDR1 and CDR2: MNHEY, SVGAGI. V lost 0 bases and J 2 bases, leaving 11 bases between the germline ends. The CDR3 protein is CASSYSRTPAYEQYF. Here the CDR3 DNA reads TGTGCCAGCAGTTACTCTCGGACTCCTGCCTACGAGCAGTACTTC.

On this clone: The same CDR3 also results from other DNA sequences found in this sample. CDR3 sequence: CASSSRGTEAFF. The DNA for the CDR3 is TGTGCCAGCAGCTCCAGGGGCACTGAAGCTTTCTTT. The V and J genes are TRBV7-9 and TRBJ1-1; maybe TRBD1 (6 bases). Trimming took off 4 bases at V and 4 bases at J, with 7 bases between the two ends. The CDR3 is 12 residues long. The germline V gene encodes CDR1 SEHNR and CDR2 FQNEAQ (reference sequence).

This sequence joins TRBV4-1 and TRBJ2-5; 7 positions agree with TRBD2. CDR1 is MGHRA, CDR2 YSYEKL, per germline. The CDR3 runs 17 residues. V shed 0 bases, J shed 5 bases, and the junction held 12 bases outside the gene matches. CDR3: CASSQDHLRGGVETQYF. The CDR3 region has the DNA TGCGCCAGCAGCCAAGATCATCTTCGGGGAGGGGTGGAGACCCAGTACTTC.

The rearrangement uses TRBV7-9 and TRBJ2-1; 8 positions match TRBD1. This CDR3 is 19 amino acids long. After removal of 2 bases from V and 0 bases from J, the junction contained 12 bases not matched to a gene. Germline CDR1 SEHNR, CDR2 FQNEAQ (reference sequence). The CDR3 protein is CASSLSQGAIHSSYNEQFF. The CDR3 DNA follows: TGTGCCAGCAGCTTATCTCAGGGGGCGATCCATAGCTCCTACAATGAGCAGTTCTTC.

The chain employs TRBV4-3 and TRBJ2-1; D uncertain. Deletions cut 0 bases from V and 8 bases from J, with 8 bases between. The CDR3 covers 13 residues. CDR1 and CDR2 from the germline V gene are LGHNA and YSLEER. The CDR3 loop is CASSQDRYDEQFF. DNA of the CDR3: TGCGCCAGCAGCCAAGATCGGTACGATGAGCAGTTCTTC.

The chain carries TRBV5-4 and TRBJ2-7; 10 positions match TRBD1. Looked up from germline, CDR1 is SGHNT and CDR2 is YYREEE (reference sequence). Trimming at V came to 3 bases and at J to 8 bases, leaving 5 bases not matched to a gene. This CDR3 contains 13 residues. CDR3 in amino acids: CASSSTGGNKQYF. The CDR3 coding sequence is TGTGCCAGCAGCTCGACAGGGGGCAATAAGCAGTACTTC.